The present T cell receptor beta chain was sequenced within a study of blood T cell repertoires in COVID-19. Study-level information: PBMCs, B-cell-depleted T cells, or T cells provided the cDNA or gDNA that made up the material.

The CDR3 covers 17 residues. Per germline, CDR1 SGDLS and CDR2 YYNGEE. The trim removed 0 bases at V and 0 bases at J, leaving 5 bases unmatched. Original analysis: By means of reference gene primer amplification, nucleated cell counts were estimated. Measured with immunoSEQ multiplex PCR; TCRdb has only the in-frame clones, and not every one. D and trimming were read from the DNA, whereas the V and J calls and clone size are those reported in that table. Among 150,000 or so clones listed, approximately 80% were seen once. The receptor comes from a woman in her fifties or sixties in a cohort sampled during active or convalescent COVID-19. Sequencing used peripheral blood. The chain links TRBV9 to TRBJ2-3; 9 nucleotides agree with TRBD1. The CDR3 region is CASSVEQGALSTDTQYF. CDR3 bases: TGTGCCAGCAGCGTAGAACAGGGGGCGTTGAGCACAGATACGCAGTATTTT.